These 23 T cell receptor beta chains came from one sample sequenced in a study of control samples from healthy donors and cancer patients (dated by TCRdb to the early 2020s). The library was made by the immunoSEQ multiplex PCR assay. TCRdb stores this immuneACCESS table with in-frame sequences only. Part of the clones is absent; in the studies checked, under half of the shortfall reflects unresolved V genes, and no reason is known for the rest. This sample comprises around 100,000 clones, 90% of them detected only once. Of the sample, over 3% falls within the top ten clones. The specimen was blood. The receptors originated from a woman between 18 and 30 years old in good health.

J is TRBJ2-7 and V is TRBV4-2; weak D call: TRBD1 (6 bases). Germline V gene lookup returns CDR1 LGHNA and CDR2 YNFKEQ. The CDR3 is 16 amino acids. Trimming removed 1 base from V and 5 bases from J, with 18 bases in between. The CDR3 bases are TGTGCCAGCAGCCAAGTTACGCAGGGGCACGGGGACGAGCAGTACTTC. Protein sequence: CASSQVTQGHGDEQYF.

This clone was seen more than once but under ten times. This chain links TRBV7-8 with TRBJ2-7; 7 positions match TRBD1. With V trimmed by 5 bases and J by 2 bases, 12 bases remained unmatched. The CDR3 totals 16 residues. Germline assignment: CDR1 SGHVS and CDR2 FQNEAQ. The CDR3 DNA follows: TGTGCCAGCAGCGCAGCAACCGGGACAGCCCCCTACGAGCAGTACTTC. This encodes CASSAATGTAPYEQYF. Filled out from reference TRBV7-8 and TRBJ2-7, the complete variable domain reads GAGVSQSPRYKVAKRGQDVALRCDPISGHVSLFWYQQALGQGPEFLTYFQNEAQLDKSGLPSDRFFAERPEGSVSTLKIQRTQQEDSAVYLCASSAATGTAPYEQYFGPGTRLTVT.

This rearrangement joins TRBV7-8 to TRBJ1-1, with 8 bases fitting TRBD1. This CDR3 has 16 residues. Germline CDR1 SGHVS, CDR2 FQNEAQ. The ends lost 5 bases at V and 5 bases at J; junction bases unmatched: 13. The CDR3 spells CASSPTQGARGTEAFF. The CDR3 DNA reads as TGTGCCAGCAGCCCCACGCAGGGGGCTAGGGGAACTGAAGCTTTCTTT.

The chain uses TRBV6-6 and TRBJ2-3, with D possibly being TRBD2 (5 bases). This CDR3 spans 16 amino acids. Germline V CDR1 and CDR2: MNHNY, SVGAGI (reference sequence). V shed 2 bases and J shed 1 base, with 13 bases lying between them. The CDR3 DNA reads as TGTGCCAGCAGTTACGGGCCCCCCGGGGGCACAGATACGCAGTATTTT. Translating it yields CASSYGPPGGTDTQYF.

The chain combines TRBV4-1 with TRBJ2-3; 12 bases align to TRBD2. V was pared by 3 bases and J by 4 bases, with 5 bases of the junction left unmatched. CDR1 and CDR2 from the germline V gene are MGHRA and YSYEKL. The CDR3 extends over 16 amino acids. In DNA, the CDR3 is TGCGCCAGCAGCCAGACTAGCGGGGGAAGTCCAGATACGCAGTATTTT. Translation gives CASSQTSGGSPDTQYF.

V and J are TRBV13 and TRBJ2-5; D might be TRBD2 (6 bases). The germline V gene encodes CDR1 PRHDT and CDR2 FYEKMQ (reference sequence). V lost 1 base to trimming and J lost 4 bases, with 7 bases between them. This CDR3 has 13 residues. The CDR3 nucleotides read TGTGCCAGCAGCTTAGTGGGGGGAGAGACCCAGTACTTC. This sequence encodes CASSLVGGETQYF. Supplemented by reference TRBV13 and TRBJ2-5, the full variable domain reads AAGVIQSPRHLIKEKRETATLKCYPIPRHDTVYWYQQGPGQDPQFLISFYEKMQSDKGSIPDRFSAQQFSDYHSELNMSSLELGDSALYFCASSLVGGETQYFGPGTRLLVL.

This sequence joins TRBV5-5 and TRBJ2-3; perhaps D is TRBD1 or TRBD2 (5 bases each). CDR1 and CDR2 (germline): SGHKS, YYEKEE (reference sequence). This CDR3 region has 16 residues. V was shortened by 5 bases and J by 6 bases, with 22 bases between the two germline ends. Here the CDR3 reads CASRFRDVLGRDTQYF. CDR3 DNA: TGTGCCAGCAGATTCAGGGACGTCCTCGGTAGGGATACGCAGTATTTT.

In this sample, this clone turned up once. The chain employs TRBV5-6 and TRBJ2-7; TRBD1 might be the D (6 bases). Germline CDR1 reads SGHDT; CDR2 reads YYEEEE. Trimming shortened V by 4 bases and J by 2 bases, and 22 bases separated the two germline ends. CDR3 length: 17 amino acids. The CDR3 sequence: CASSPPPIYRETYEQYF. In nucleotides, the CDR3 is TGTGCCAGCAGCCCACCCCCAATATACAGGGAGACCTACGAGCAGTACTTC.

This sequence joins TRBV5-1 and TRBJ1-2, with D possibly TRBD1 on 5 matching bases. This CDR3 has 13 residues. Trimming removed 4 bases from V and 6 bases from J, with 13 bases in between. The germline V gene encodes CDR1 SGHRS and CDR2 YFSETQ. This CDR3 is CASSPNLGDGYTF. CDR3 nucleotides: TGCGCCAGCAGCCCGAATTTAGGGGATGGCTACACCTTC.

The rearrangement joins TRBV5-6 to TRBJ1-1; D gene unclear. The CDR3 runs 12 residues. Deletions cut 5 bases from V and 7 bases from J, with 12 bases between. CDR1 is SGHDT and CDR2 is YYEEEE in the germline V gene. The CDR3 DNA reads TGTGCCAGCAGTAGAGGACGGTTTGAAGCTTTCTTT. It yields the protein CASSRGRFEAFF.

By frequency in the sample, this clone is medium-sized. J is TRBJ2-5 and V is TRBV3-1 (or the pseudogene TRBV3-2), with no clear D. The V end lost 1 base, the J end lost 7 bases, and 4 bases lay between the germline ends. Germline V gives CDR1 LGHDT, CDR2 YNNKEL (reference sequence). This CDR3 spans 11 amino acids. The CDR3 DNA follows: TGTGCCAGCAGCCAAGTGGGGACCCAGTACTTC. Protein: CASSQVGTQYF.

This chain links TRBV27 with TRBJ2-4; the D gene is possibly TRBD1 (8 bases). V was pared by 7 bases and J by 1 base, with 17 bases between. This CDR3 spans 16 amino acids. The germline gives CDR1 MNHEY, CDR2 SMNVEV (reference sequence). The CDR3 bases are TGTGCCAGCACCTCCTACAGGGGGGGGGCCAAAAACATTCAGTACTTC. This sequence encodes CASTSYRGGAKNIQYF.

CDR3 nucleotide sequence: TGCGCCAGCAGACCTAGGACAGGGGAAACTCCTAATGAAAAACTGTTTTTT. As protein: CASRPRTGETPNEKLFF. The V call is TRBV4-1, the J call TRBJ1-4, with 9 bases lining up with TRBD1. The V and J ends lost 6 bases and 3 bases, in that order; junction bases with no gene match: 11. Germline values: CDR1 MGHRA, CDR2 YSYEKL. There are 17 residues in the CDR3.

J is TRBJ2-3 and V is TRBV6-5, with 7 bases that match TRBD1. V shed 6 bases, J shed 4 bases, and the junction held 7 bases outside the gene matches. Germline V gene lookup returns CDR1 MNHEY and CDR2 SVGAGI. The CDR3 sequence is 14 residues long. The CDR3 region is CASRDRLISDTQYF. The CDR3 bases are TGTGCCAGCAGGGACAGGCTCATATCAGATACGCAGTATTTT.

Comments on this clone: The limits of the CDR3 on the DNA are not certain, so only TCRdb's listed CDR3 is given. V gene TRBV6-5 combines with J gene TRBJ2-5. From its first to its last residue, the CDR3 has 13 amino acids. Germline values: CDR1 MNHEY, CDR2 SVGAGI. CDR3 residues: CASSTSQSETQYF.

V is TRBV27 and J is TRBJ1-4; maybe TRBD1 (5 bases). CDR1 is MNHEY and CDR2 is SMNVEV in the germline V gene (reference sequence). CDR3 length: 13 amino acids. V lost 5 bases, J lost 5 bases, and 9 bases lay in between. The CDR3 sequence: CASSRQRNEKLFF. The CDR3 DNA is TGTGCCAGCAGTCGACAGAGGAATGAAAAACTGTTTTTT.

CDR3 DNA: TGTGCCAGCAGCCAAAGGGCAACGAGCTCCTACGAGCAGTACTTC. It encodes CASSQRATSSYEQYF. The chain combines TRBV3-1 (or the pseudogene TRBV3-2) with TRBJ2-7; D unresolved. The V gene lost 2 bases and the J gene lost 0 bases, with 11 bases spanning the gap. The CDR3 runs 15 residues. Per germline, CDR1 LGHDT and CDR2 YNNKEL (reference sequence).

This clone was detected a few times. The V and J genes are TRBV5-1 and TRBJ1-2; a weak D match, TRBD1 (5 bases). CDR3 length: 14 residues. Germline V lookup: CDR1 SGHRS, CDR2 YFSETQ. V was cut by 0 bases and J by 7 bases, with 13 bases left in between. CDR3 residues: CASSLVAGSGGYTF. CDR3 in DNA: TGCGCCAGCAGCTTGGTGGCAGGGTCAGGTGGCTACACCTTC.

The V gene is TRBV6-5, the J gene TRBJ2-5; 8 nucleotides line up with TRBD2. Germline V gives CDR1 MNHEY, CDR2 SVGAGI. V was pared by 5 bases and J by 5 bases, with 10 bases of the junction left unmatched. The CDR3 consists of 15 residues. The DNA for the CDR3 is TGTGCCAGCAGTAAATCAGGGACTAGGGGGGAGACCCAGTACTTC. This translates into CASSKSGTRGETQYF.

The rearrangement joins TRBV29-1 to TRBJ1-4; maybe TRBD1 (5 bases). CDR3 length: 15 amino acids. The V gene's germline CDR1 is SQVTM and CDR2 ANQGSEA. Trimming stripped 1 base from V and 13 bases from J, with 22 bases between. The CDR3 region is CSVEVVGGPQWALFF. CDR3 DNA sequence: TGCAGCGTTGAAGTCGTGGGGGGACCTCAATGGGCACTGTTTTTT. The full variable domain, its missing parts supplied by reference TRBV29-1 and TRBJ1-4, is SAVISQKPSRDICQRGTSLTIQCQVDSQVTMMFWYRQQPGQSLTLIATANQGSEATYESGFVIDKFPISRPNLTFSTLTVSNMSPEDSSIYLCSVEVVGGPQWALFFGSGTQLSVL.

V usage is TRBV6-1 and J usage is TRBJ1-2; TRBD1 matches at 9 bases. The length of the CDR3 is 18 residues. Germline V gene lookup returns CDR1 MNHNS and CDR2 SASEGT. V lost 2 bases, J lost 6 bases, and 16 bases stayed unmatched. As DNA, the CDR3 is TGTGCCAGCAGTGAATGGGGCGGGACAGGGAGGTCGTGGAATGGCTACACCTTC. This sequence encodes CASSEWGGTGRSWNGYTF.

CDR3 residues: CSVDGAGGPSTDTQYF. CDR3 sequence (DNA): TGCAGCGTTGATGGCGCGGGGGGCCCTAGCACAGATACGCAGTATTTT. The chain employs TRBV29-1 and TRBJ2-3, with 8 positions matching TRBD2. The CDR3 is made up of 16 amino acids. Germline CDR1 reads SQVTM; CDR2 reads ANQGSEA. V lost 3 bases, J lost 0 bases, and 8 bases stayed unmatched.

The V call is TRBV6-5, the J call TRBJ2-7, with 7 bases lining up with TRBD1. CDR3 size: 14 residues. J was trimmed by 4 bases and V by 0 bases; bases with no gene match: 3. CDR1 is MNHEY and CDR2 is SVGAGI in the germline V gene. Here the CDR3 DNA reads TGTGCCAGCAGTTACTCGGCAGGGGGTTACGAGCAGTACTTC. Amino acids: CASSYSAGGYEQYF.